The subject of this entry is one T cell receptor (beta chain). This entry comes from a study of control samples from healthy donors and cancer patients. Sequencing used immunoSEQ multiplex PCR; TCRdb keeps in-frame clones, though not all of them. The sample records some 130,000 clones, roughly 90% being singletons. The CDR3 sequence is 13 residues long. The ends were cut back, 3 bases at V and 0 bases at J, with 6 bases in the middle. CDR1 is MNHEY and CDR2 is SMNVEV in the germline V gene (reference sequence). This clonotype originated in a man in his fifties or sixties with head and neck cancer. The V gene is TRBV27, the J gene TRBJ2-7; D uncertain. The sequenced sample consisted of PBMCs. This CDR3 reads CASSLSDSYEQYF. The CDR3 region has the DNA TGTGCCAGCAGTTTGTCAGACTCCTACGAGCAGTACTTC.